These T cell receptor beta chains were read from a single sample in a study of OX40 agonist ivuxolimab in advanced cancers. Some clones are missing from TCRdb's copy, which holds only in-frame ones; the method was immunoSEQ multiplex PCR. The sample has under 25,000 clones; about 80% are singletons. The sample was CD4+ or CD8+ T cells sorted from blood, taken in a trial of the OX40 agonist ivuxolimab. All receptors derive from an adult with an advanced solid tumor such as melanoma, head and neck, liver or kidney cancer. Each CDR3 is given with its conserved first and last residue. The order of the fields is V gene, J gene, CDR3 protein.

V gene: TRBV11-2
J gene: TRBJ2-7
CDR3 protein: CASSLQALRGGRQYF

V gene: TRBV18
J gene: TRBJ1-1
CDR3 protein: CASSKGNTEAFF

V gene: TRBV5-1
J gene: TRBJ2-3
CDR3 protein: CASSPGTSGGSTDTQYF

V gene: TRBV6-1
J gene: TRBJ1-5
CDR3 protein: CASSESGNQPQHF

V gene: TRBV28
J gene: TRBJ1-2
CDR3 protein: CASSLGSPTFNYGYTF

V gene: TRBV5-8
J gene: TRBJ1-5
CDR3 protein: CASSPQTGRYNQPQHF

V gene: TRBV2
J gene: TRBJ2-2
CDR3 protein: CATKRQGSYTGELFF

V gene: TRBV7-9
J gene: TRBJ2-7
CDR3 protein: CASSLGLKTSEQYF

V gene: TRBV5-1
J gene: TRBJ2-7
CDR3 protein: CASSSGTGWSYEQYF

V gene: TRBV4-2
J gene: TRBJ1-2
CDR3 protein: CASSPETVGRGYTF